The table lists the clone carrying this TCR beta chain with a few counts. The data originate from a study of T-cell reconstitution after alpha-beta-depleted transplantation in children. Construction of the TCRbeta library involved unique molecular identifiers. MiXCR was run by TCRdb on the PCR reads, yielding one entry per CDR3 protein. Here the sample spans 250,000 to 300,000 distinct CDR3 sequences, 9.9% being singletons. Trimming took 5 bases from V and 5 from J; bases not matched to a gene: 11. The CDR3 sequence is 16 residues long. The sample in question was PBMCs from the stem cell graft donor, obtained from the stem cell graft. The V and J genes are TRBV12-3 or TRBV12-4 and TRBJ2-2; 7 nucleotides match TRBD1. The source is a human donor who donated a stem cell graft to a child with SCID. The CDR3 region is CASSPPRQGVTGELFF. The CDR3 DNA reads TGTGCCAGCAGTCCCCCGCGACAGGGAGTGACCGGGGAGCTGTTTTTT.